This T cell receptor (beta chain) comes out of a study of T cells after yellow fever vaccination. Study-level points and caveats: Only a minor proportion of clonotypes was detected across both CD4 and CD8 compartments. At 96% for CD4 and 70% to 90% for CD8, most primary-vaccination clones showed up again after the booster.

The sample holds a few counts of this clonotype. Its antigen is not identified. Germline CDR1 LNHNV, CDR2 YYDKDF (reference sequence). The CDR3 is 16 amino acids. After removal of 1 base from V and 2 bases from J, the junction contained 5 bases not matched to a gene. Conversion of TCR transcripts into cDNA relied on 5'RACE template switching, which added a universal primer site and UMIs. TCRdb passed the 5' RACE reads through MiXCR, listing each CDR3 protein once. This sample has 250,000 or so distinct CDR3 sequences; 6% to 8% occur once, and the top ten carry 1% to 1.2%. The sample consisted of CD4+ T cells sorted from PBMCs, taken on the day of the yellow fever booster vaccination. This clonotype was obtained from a man aged 25 to 45 who received the YFV17D yellow fever vaccine. The chain couples TRBV15 to TRBJ2-5, with 9 nucleotides matching TRBD1. The CDR3 nucleotides are TGTGCCACCAGCAGAGGCGCGGGACAGGGACAAGAGACCCAGTACTTC. Its protein product is CATSRGAGQGQETQYF.